This TCR beta chain came from a study of T-cell reconstitution after alpha-beta-depleted transplantation in children. The trim removed 2 bases at V and 4 bases at J, leaving 17 bases unmatched. The CDR3 totals 19 residues. Germline loops: CDR1 PRHDT, CDR2 FYEKMQ (reference sequence). Whole-study findings and limits: When one year had passed after transplant, most T-cell counts and diversity came from newly produced T cells.

Unique molecular identifiers were incorporated during preparation of the TCRbeta library. TCRdb called the PCR reads again in MiXCR, with one record for every CDR3 protein. In the table there are around 700,000 distinct CDR3 sequences, less than 15% of which are singletons. In this sample, this clonotype turned up a few times. Its target is not known. The genes are TRBV13 and TRBJ2-5, with 9 positions matching TRBD2. Sequencing was performed on PBMCs, taken before TCRalphabeta/CD19-depleted stem cell transplant. This sequence originates from a girl aged 2-15 years with congenital amegakaryocytic thrombocytopenia, due to receive a stem cell transplant. The CDR3 DNA follows: TGTGCCAGCAGCTTAAAGGCGGGAGGGCCAATCGGGCTTCGAGAGACCCAGTACTTC. This encodes CASSLKAGGPIGLRETQYF.